This TCR beta chain is from a study of T cells in tuberculosis (dated by TCRdb to between 2017 and 2018). For the wider study: To characterize T cells specific for the mycobacterial lipid antigen glucose monomycolate (GMM), the study used CD1B tetramers together with high-throughput TCR immunosequencing. IGRA-negative adolescents, IGRA-positive adolescents with latent tuberculosis and adults with active tuberculosis, around 9 per group, were compared in a South African clinical cohort.

What the work shows at the level of the full study, not this receptor alone: Compared with IGRA-negative controls, TCR-alpha repertoires from active tuberculosis had smaller mean NN-distances to GMM-specific TCRs, which suggests that these TCRs underwent clonal expansion. Clinical samples were selected based on the availability of cryopreserved specimens, with adults included as active tuberculosis cases and adolescents included as controls. The smaller NN-distances were partly driven by shorter CDR3-alpha lengths in active tuberculosis patients, and the difference for TCR-beta did not reach statistical significance. An accuracy of roughly 84% (AUROC approximately 0.93) was reached by a classifier using the diverse GMM-specific repertoire, compared with approximately 70% accuracy when GEM motif frequencies were used.

At study entry, adolescents were screened for latent tuberculosis infection by tuberculin skin test and QuantiFERON-TB GOLD In-Tube IGRA. Immunosequencing was performed on unsorted cryopreserved PBMC, with some 98,000 T cells per clinical donor covered on average. Eleven high schools in the Worcester region of the Western Cape, South Africa, served as enrollment sites for adolescents aged 12 to 18 years. Ten or so M. tuberculosis-infected adolescents and ten uninfected adolescents were selected, with the two groups matched for age and sex. Adolescent PBMC were isolated from freshly drawn heparinized blood by density centrifugation and cryopreserved. For this clone: Its recognized antigen is unknown. Base qualities are not recorded, but no much larger clone differs from it by a single base.

The germline V gene encodes CDR1 ENHRY and CDR2 SYGVKD. From its cysteine to its phenylalanine, the CDR3 spans 17 amino acids. Only the CDR3 region is kept as DNA, spanning 51 bases read in frame from base 1. Trimming accounts for 3 bases at V and 3 bases at J, while the number of junction bases matched to no gene is 5. The immunoSEQ multiplex PCR assay was used to generate TCR libraries, with TCR-beta and/or TCR-alpha/delta assays applied to each sample. The amplified TCR libraries were sequenced using the Illumina high-throughput platform. The authors processed their data as follows. Clustering and dimensionality reduction relied on pairwise TCRdist distances among GMM-specific receptors from T cells that were either sorted ex vivo or expanded in vitro. Each clinical repertoire was scored by mean NN-distance, the average TCRdist to the nearest 10% of tetramer-positive reference sequences. GEM TCR motif frequency was computed as the fraction of unique TCRs matching known GEM sequences by V/J usage and CDR3 length. Active tuberculosis was classified by linear discriminant analysis with leave-one-out cross-validation, implemented in scikit-learn. Not all clones reach the TCRdb copy of this immuneACCESS table, which keeps in-frame sequences only. Checked studies attribute under half of the gap to unresolved V genes and leave the rest unexplained. D and trimming were read from the DNA, whereas the V and J calls and clone size are those reported in that table. The sample profile shows fewer than 40,000 clones; approximately 93% of them were found once. The ten largest clones take up about 7.8% of the sample.

This sequence was found in a donor aged 10 to 29 with latent tuberculosis or without tuberculosis infection. The receptor chain draws on TRBV10-3 and TRBJ2-3; 14 central bases correspond to TRBD2. Sequenced input: PBMCs. The bases read TGTGCCATCAGTGACCGGACTAGCGGGAGGCTGACAGATACGCAGTATTTT. It specifies CAISDRTSGRLTDTQYF.